These T cell receptor beta chains were read from a single sample in a study of blood T cell repertoires in COVID-19. Produced via immunoSEQ multiplex PCR; TCRdb's table is partial and in-frame only. Of roughly 20,000 clones in the sample, 81% were seen once. The sequenced sample was peripheral blood. All receptors derive from a man aged 60-69 years with acute or convalescent COVID-19. The CDR3 runs from the conserved cysteine through the conserved F or W. D genes are given only for firm matches. Size tells how often a clone was seen (once, few, many) or the class of an expanded clone, and some rows leave it out.

TRBJ1-1 | TRBV4-1 | NA | 17 | TRBD1 | TGCGCCAGCAGCCAATACGCGGGGACAGACCTGAACACTGAAGCTTTCTTT | CASSQYAGTDLNTEAFF
TRBJ2-5 | TRBV28 | NA | 15 | TRBD2 | TGTGCCAGCAGTCCTAGCGGGGGCCTTCAAGAGACCCAGTACTTC | CASSPSGGLQETQYF
TRBJ2-7 | TRBV10-3 | NA | 12 | NA | TGTGCCATCAGGGGGGCCGGATACGAGCAGTACTTC | CAIRGAGYEQYF
TRBJ1-5 | TRBV9 | few | 16 | NA | TGTGCCAGCAGTCGAGGGGACACATCGGGCAATCAGCCCCAGCATTTT | CASSRGDTSGNQPQHF
TRBJ1-2 | TRBV5-6 | once | 14 | NA | TGTGCCAGCAGCTTTTCAGGGTGGACCTATGGCTACACCTTC | CASSFSGWTYGYTF
TRBJ1-1 | TRBV7-3 | few | 15 | TRBD1 | TGTGCCAGCAGCTTAAATCAGGGGGCGAGGACTGAAGCTTTCTTT | CASSLNQGARTEAFF
TRBJ2-5 | TRBV19 | NA | 13 | NA | TGTGCCAGTCGCAGGGGAAACGGTGAGACCCAGTACTTC | CASRRGNGETQYF
TRBJ1-6 | TRBV19 | NA | 14 | TRBD1 | TGTGCCAGTAGTGTCACAGGGGAAGACTCACCCCTCCACTTT | CASSVTGEDSPLHF
TRBJ2-2 | TRBV28 | NA | 15 | TRBD1 | TGTGCCAGCAGTTTACCCGGACAGGCGTACGGGGAGCTGTTTTTT | CASSLPGQAYGELFF
TRBJ1-5 | TRBV19 | NA | 13 | NA | TGTGCCAGTAGATCCCACGAGGGTCAGCCCCAGCATTTT | CASRSHEGQPQHF
TRBJ1-2 | TRBV28 | NA | 15 | TRBD1 | TGTGCCAGCAGCGCCTACAGGGGGACTAACTATGGCTACACCTTC | CASSAYRGTNYGYTF
TRBJ1-4 | TRBV28 | NA | 14 | TRBD1 | TGTGCCAGCAGTTCCGGGACAGGGAAGGAAAAACTGTTTTTT | CASSSGTGKEKLFF